A selection of T cell receptor beta chains follows, all from one sample in a study of blood T cells in healthy people across ages. In TCRdb, the 5' RACE reads were re-called with MiXCR into one record per CDR3 protein. This sample has approximately 1.5 million distinct CDR3 sequences; approximately 39% occur once, and the top ten carry approximately 4%. Sequenced: blood. Receptor source: a woman aged 18-29 years in good health. Each CDR3 is given with its conserved first and last residue. D genes are given only for firm matches. Clone size is stated in some rows and not others, as once, few, many or a class when expanded.

clone_size	d_call	v_call	j_call	cdr3_aa	cdr3_nt
-	-	TRBV28	TRBJ1-4	CASSLGGREEKLFF	TGTGCCAGCAGTTTAGGGGGGCGGGAGGAAAAACTGTTTTTT
-	TRBD1	TRBV3-1	TRBJ1-6	CASSRKTGGNNSPLHF	TGTGCCAGCAGCCGCAAGACAGGGGGCAATAATTCACCCCTCCACTTT
-	TRBD2	TRBV5-1	TRBJ2-1	CASSKGTTSGSVNEQFF	TGCGCCAGCAGCAAAGGAACGACTAGCGGGAGCGTAAATGAGCAGTTCTTC
-	-	TRBV6-6	TRBJ2-6	CASSYTGVGANVLTF	TGTGCCAGCAGTTACACCGGGGTAGGGGCCAACGTCCTGACTTTC
many	-	TRBV6-6	TRBJ2-7	CASSLTREGSNEQYF	TGTGCCAGCAGCCTAACACGTGAGGGATCAAACGAGCAGTACTTC
once	-	TRBV5-1	TRBJ2-1	CASSPVGGIDYEQFF	TGCGCCAGCAGCCCAGTCGGGGGTATTGACTACGAGCAGTTCTTC
few	-	TRBV5-1	TRBJ2-7	CASSLDRVPYEQYF	TGCGCCAGCAGCTTGGACAGGGTGCCCTACGAGCAGTACTTC
few	TRBD1	TRBV6-6	TRBJ1-2	CATGGQGVVYTF	TGTGCCACCGGGGGACAGGGGGTTGTCTACACCTTC
-	-	TRBV27	TRBJ1-2	CASRPVQGYGYTF	TGTGCCAGCAGACCCGTACAGGGCTATGGCTACACCTTC
-	-	TRBV7-2	TRBJ2-3	CASSLDSQGRTDTQYF	TGTGCCAGCAGCTTGGACTCGCAGGGACGCACAGATACGCAGTATTTT
-	TRBD1	TRBV10-3	TRBJ2-3	CAIMDRGFTDTQYF	TGTGCCATCATGGACAGGGGGTTCACAGATACGCAGTATTTT
-	-	TRBV7-8	TRBJ1-2	CASSNLGREVCGYTF	TGTGCCAGCAGCAATTTAGGCAGGGAAGTCTGCGGCTACACCTTC
-	TRBD2	TRBV12-3/TRBV12-4	TRBJ2-7	CASSPGSGSEQYF	TGTGCCAGCAGTCCCGGGAGCGGGAGTGAGCAGTACTTC
-	-	TRBV28	TRBJ2-4	CASSPRRLAKNIQYF	TGTGCCAGCAGCCCCCGGCGGTTAGCCAAAAACATTCAGTACTTC
-	-	TRBV4-1	TRBJ1-1	CASSQDRHAGTEAFF	TGCGCCAGCAGCCAAGATAGACATGCTGGGACTGAAGCTTTCTTT
few	TRBD1	TRBV30	TRBJ2-7	CAWGQGLHEQYF	TGTGCCTGGGGACAGGGTCTCCACGAGCAGTACTTC
few	TRBD1	TRBV30	TRBJ1-2	CAWSRTATGGYTF	TGTGCCTGGAGTAGGACAGCGACAGGGGGCTACACCTTC
many	-	TRBV6-6	TRBJ1-5	CASSYMGINQPQHF	TGTGCCAGCAGTTACATGGGAATCAATCAGCCCCAGCATTTT
-	-	TRBV10-3	TRBJ2-1	CAISESGGLYNEQFF	TGTGCCATCAGTGAGTCGGGGGGTCTCTACAATGAGCAGTTCTTC
-	-	TRBV5-1	TRBJ2-1	CASSFSDYNEQFF	TGCGCCAGCAGCTTTTCTGACTACAATGAGCAGTTCTTC
-	-	TRBV28	TRBJ2-2	CASSPPDLTGELFF	TGTGCCAGCAGCCCGCCCGACCTTACCGGGGAGCTGTTTTTT
-	-	TRBV24-1	TRBJ2-7	CATSAGQGEQYF	TGTGCCACCAGTGCCGGGCAAGGTGAGCAGTACTTC
few	-	TRBV29-1	TRBJ2-5	CSVQDHPETQYF	TGCAGCGTTCAGGACCACCCAGAGACCCAGTACTTC
-	-	TRBV5-1	TRBJ1-1	CASSRALNTEAFF	TGCGCCAGCAGCAGGGCGCTGAACACTGAAGCTTTCTTT
-	TRBD2	TRBV11-3	TRBJ2-1	CASSPVAGVSYNEQFF	TGTGCCAGCAGCCCGGTAGCGGGAGTATCCTACAATGAGCAGTTCTTC
-	-	TRBV24-1	TRBJ2-5	CATSEPDPGEETQYF	TGTGCCACCAGTGAGCCGGACCCTGGGGAAGAGACCCAGTACTTC
few	-	TRBV7-8	TRBJ1-1	CASGAGYTEAFF	TGTGCCAGCGGCGCAGGGTACACTGAAGCTTTCTTT
-	-	TRBV3-1	TRBJ2-3	CASSRASVADTQYF	TGTGCCAGCAGCCGGGCTTCGGTCGCAGATACGCAGTATTTT
-	TRBD1	TRBV7-2	TRBJ2-1	CASSPRDRGKFF	TGTGCCAGCAGTCCCCGGGACAGGGGAAAGTTCTTC
once	-	TRBV20-1	TRBJ2-7	CSSNLVGPYNEQYF	TGCAGTTCGAACCTAGTGGGCCCCTACAATGAGCAGTACTTC
-	TRBD2	TRBV20-1	TRBJ2-7	CSAGLAGGWGEQYF	TGCAGTGCTGGACTAGCGGGGGGTTGGGGCGAGCAGTACTTC
few	TRBD1	TRBV18	TRBJ2-5	CASTSLGQVGETQYF	TGTGCCAGCACATCTCTGGGACAGGTTGGAGAGACCCAGTACTTC
few	-	TRBV7-2	TRBJ2-3	CASSGRSFSTDTQYF	TGTGCCAGCAGCGGTAGGAGTTTCTCCACAGATACGCAGTATTTT
many	-	TRBV7-2	TRBJ2-4	CASSLDKNIQYF	TGTGCCAGCAGCTTAGATAAAAACATTCAGTACTTC
many	TRBD1	TRBV29-1	TRBJ2-3	CSVRQGYTDTQYF	TGCAGCGTCCGACAGGGATACACAGATACGCAGTATTTT
few	-	TRBV28	TRBJ2-4	CASSLKALAKNIQYF	TGTGCCAGCAGTTTAAAGGCACTAGCCAAAAACATTCAGTACTTC
many	TRBD1	TRBV29-1	TRBJ2-1	CSVKDRVIGIGEQFF	TGCAGCGTCAAGGACAGGGTTATCGGAATCGGTGAGCAGTTCTTC
-	-	TRBV5-1	TRBJ1-3	CASSLAGETGNTIYF	TGCGCCAGCAGCTTGGCAGGGGAAACTGGAAACACCATATATTTT
-	-	TRBV6-4	TRBJ2-1	CASSAGERNEQFF	TGTGCCAGCAGTGCGGGGGAGAGGAATGAGCAGTTCTTC
-	-	TRBV27	TRBJ1-6	CASSLGGVSPLHF	TGTGCCAGCAGCCTGGGAGGGGTTTCACCCCTCCACTTT
-	TRBD2	TRBV15	TRBJ2-3	CATSRDLGLALDTQYF	TGTGCCACCAGCAGAGATCTAGGACTAGCCCTGGATACGCAGTATTTT
many	TRBD2	TRBV7-2	TRBJ2-5	CASSSRLAGQETQYF	TGTGCCAGCAGCTCTAGACTAGCGGGACAAGAGACCCAGTACTTC
-	-	TRBV19	TRBJ1-5	CASSIGVALVGQPQHF	TGTGCCAGTAGTATTGGGGTAGCGCTGGTCGGCCAGCCCCAGCATTTT
many	-	TRBV7-2	TRBJ1-2	CASSSTRVYGYTF	TGTGCCAGCAGCTCGACGAGGGTCTATGGCTACACCTTC
-	TRBD1	TRBV20-1	TRBJ2-7	CSAFSAGQGTYEQYF	TGCAGTGCTTTCTCTGCGGGACAGGGGACCTACGAGCAGTACTTC
-	-	TRBV20-1	TRBJ2-1	CSAGLEPRRLNEQFF	TGCAGTGCCGGCCTGGAACCCCGACGTTTGAATGAGCAGTTCTTC
few	-	TRBV6-5	TRBJ2-1	CASSYGSHNEQFF	TGTGCCAGCAGTTACGGCAGCCACAATGAGCAGTTCTTC
many	-	TRBV29-1	TRBJ2-5	CSVEPVGETQYF	TGCAGCGTTGAGCCGGTTGGCGAGACCCAGTACTTC
-	-	TRBV7-9	TRBJ2-2	CASSKNSNTGELFF	TGTGCCAGCAGCAAAAATTCGAACACCGGGGAGCTGTTTTTT
few	TRBD2	TRBV7-2	TRBJ2-3	CASSLRGGGGRTTDTQYF	TGTGCCAGCAGCTTACGCGGCGGCGGGGGGCGGACCACAGATACGCAGTATTTT